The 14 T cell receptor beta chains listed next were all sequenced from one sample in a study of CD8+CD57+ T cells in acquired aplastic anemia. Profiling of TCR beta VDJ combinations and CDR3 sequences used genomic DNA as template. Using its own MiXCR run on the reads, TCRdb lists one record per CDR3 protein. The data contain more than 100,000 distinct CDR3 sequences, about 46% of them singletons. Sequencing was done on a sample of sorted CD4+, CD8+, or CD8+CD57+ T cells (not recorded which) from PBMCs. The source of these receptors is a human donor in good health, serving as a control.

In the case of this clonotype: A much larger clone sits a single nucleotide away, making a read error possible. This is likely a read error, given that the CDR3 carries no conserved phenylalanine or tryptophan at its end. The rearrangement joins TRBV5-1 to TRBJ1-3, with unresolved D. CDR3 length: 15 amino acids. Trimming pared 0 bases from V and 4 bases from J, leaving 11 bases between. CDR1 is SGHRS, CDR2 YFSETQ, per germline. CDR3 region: CASSLDSPTGNTIYS. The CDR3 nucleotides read TGCGCCAGCAGCTTGGACAGTCCTACGGGAAACACCATATATTCT.

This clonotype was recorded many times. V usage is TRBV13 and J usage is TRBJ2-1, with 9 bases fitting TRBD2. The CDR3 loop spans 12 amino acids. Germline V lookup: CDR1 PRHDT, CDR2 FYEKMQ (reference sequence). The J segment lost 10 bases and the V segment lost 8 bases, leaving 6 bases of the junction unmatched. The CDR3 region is CASRRGGNEQFF. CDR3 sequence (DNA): TGTGCCAGCCGGCGGGGGGGTAACGAGCAGTTCTTC.

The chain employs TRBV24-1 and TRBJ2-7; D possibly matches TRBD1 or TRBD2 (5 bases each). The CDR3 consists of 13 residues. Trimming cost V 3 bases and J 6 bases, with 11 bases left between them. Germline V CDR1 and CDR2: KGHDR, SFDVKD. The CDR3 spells CATSDEAGGEQYF. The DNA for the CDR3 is TGTGCCACCAGTGATGAAGCTGGGGGCGAGCAGTACTTC.

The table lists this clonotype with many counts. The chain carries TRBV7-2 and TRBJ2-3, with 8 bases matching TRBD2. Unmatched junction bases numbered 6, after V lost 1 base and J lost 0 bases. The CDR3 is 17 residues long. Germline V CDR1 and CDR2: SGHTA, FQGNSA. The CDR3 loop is CASSLVPSGGSTDTQYF. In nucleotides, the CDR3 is TGTGCCAGCAGCTTAGTCCCGAGCGGGGGTAGCACAGATACGCAGTATTTT.

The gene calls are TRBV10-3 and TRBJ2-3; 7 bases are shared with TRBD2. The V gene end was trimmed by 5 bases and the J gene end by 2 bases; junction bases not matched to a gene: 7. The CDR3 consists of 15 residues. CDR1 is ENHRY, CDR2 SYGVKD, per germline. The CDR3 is CAISPGLPVTDTQYF. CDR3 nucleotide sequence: TGTGCCATCAGTCCGGGACTACCTGTCACAGATACGCAGTATTTT.

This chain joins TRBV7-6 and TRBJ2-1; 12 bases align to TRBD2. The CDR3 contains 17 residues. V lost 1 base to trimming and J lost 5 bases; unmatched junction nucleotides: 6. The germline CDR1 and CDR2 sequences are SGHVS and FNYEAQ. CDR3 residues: CASSLGHLAGGNNEQFF. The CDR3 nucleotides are TGTGCCAGCAGCTTAGGGCACCTAGCGGGGGGGAACAATGAGCAGTTCTTC.

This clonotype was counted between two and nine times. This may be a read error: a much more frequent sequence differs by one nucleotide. CDR3 bases: TGTGCCAGCAGTTTAGCGCGAGCCACCAATGAGCAGTTCTTC. Translating it yields CASSLARATNEQFF. V and J are TRBV6-1 and TRBJ2-1; a weak D match, TRBD2 (5 bases). The length of the CDR3 is 14 residues. Germline CDR1 is MNHNS and CDR2 is SASEGT. Trimming left V 5 bases short and J 6 bases short, with 14 bases between.

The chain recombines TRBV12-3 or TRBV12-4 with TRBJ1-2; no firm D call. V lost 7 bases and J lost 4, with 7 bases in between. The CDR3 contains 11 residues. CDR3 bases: TGTGCCAGCACCGAGGGCTATGGCTACACCTTC. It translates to CASTEGYGYTF.

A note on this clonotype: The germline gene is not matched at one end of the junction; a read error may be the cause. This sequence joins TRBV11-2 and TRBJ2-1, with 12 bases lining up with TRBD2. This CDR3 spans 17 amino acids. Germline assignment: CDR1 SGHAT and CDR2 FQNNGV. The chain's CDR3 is CASSVETLAGGGNGQFF. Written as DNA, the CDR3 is TGTGCCAGCAGCGTTGAGACCCTAGCGGGGGGGGGCAATGGGCAGTTCTTC.

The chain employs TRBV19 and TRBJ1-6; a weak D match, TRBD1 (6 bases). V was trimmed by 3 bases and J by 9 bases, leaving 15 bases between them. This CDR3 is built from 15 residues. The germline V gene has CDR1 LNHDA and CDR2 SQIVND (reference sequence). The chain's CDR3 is CASSMYRDGPSPLHF. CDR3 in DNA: TGTGCCAGTAGTATGTACAGGGACGGGCCTTCACCCCTCCACTTT.

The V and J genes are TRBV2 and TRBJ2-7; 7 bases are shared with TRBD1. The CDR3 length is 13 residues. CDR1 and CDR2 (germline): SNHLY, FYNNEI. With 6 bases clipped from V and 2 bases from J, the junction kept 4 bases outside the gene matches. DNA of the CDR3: TGTGCCAGCAGCGGACAGGTACCCTACGAGCAGTACTTC. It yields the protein CASSGQVPYEQYF.

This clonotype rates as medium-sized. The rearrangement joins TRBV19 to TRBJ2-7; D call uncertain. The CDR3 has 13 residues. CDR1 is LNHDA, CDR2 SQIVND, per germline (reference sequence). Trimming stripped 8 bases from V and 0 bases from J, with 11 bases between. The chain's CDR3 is CASSRTVSYEQYF. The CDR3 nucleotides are TGTGCCAGTTCCCGGACCGTCTCCTACGAGCAGTACTTC.

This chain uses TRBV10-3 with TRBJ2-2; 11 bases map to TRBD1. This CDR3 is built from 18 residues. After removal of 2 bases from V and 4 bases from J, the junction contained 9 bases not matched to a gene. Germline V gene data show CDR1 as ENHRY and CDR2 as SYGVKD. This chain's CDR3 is CAISEGQGAFQGTGELFF. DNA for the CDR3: TGTGCCATCAGTGAGGGACAGGGGGCGTTCCAGGGCACCGGGGAGCTGTTTTTT.

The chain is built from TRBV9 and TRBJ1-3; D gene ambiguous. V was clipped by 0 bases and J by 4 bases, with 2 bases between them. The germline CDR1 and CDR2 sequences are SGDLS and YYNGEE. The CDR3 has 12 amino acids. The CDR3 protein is CASSVAGNTIYF. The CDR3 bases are TGTGCCAGCAGCGTAGCAGGAAACACCATATATTTT.